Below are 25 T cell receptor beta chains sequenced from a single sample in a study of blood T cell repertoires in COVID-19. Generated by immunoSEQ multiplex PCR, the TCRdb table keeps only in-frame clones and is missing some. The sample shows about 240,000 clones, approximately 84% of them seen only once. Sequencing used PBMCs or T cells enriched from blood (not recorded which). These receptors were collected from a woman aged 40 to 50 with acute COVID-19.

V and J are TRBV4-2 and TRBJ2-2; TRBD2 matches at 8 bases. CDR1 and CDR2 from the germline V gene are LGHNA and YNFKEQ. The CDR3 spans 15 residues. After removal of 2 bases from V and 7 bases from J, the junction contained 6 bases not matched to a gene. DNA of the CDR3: TGTGCCAGCAGCCAAACCGGGAGGGCCATCGGGGAGCTGTTTTTT. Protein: CASSQTGRAIGELFF.

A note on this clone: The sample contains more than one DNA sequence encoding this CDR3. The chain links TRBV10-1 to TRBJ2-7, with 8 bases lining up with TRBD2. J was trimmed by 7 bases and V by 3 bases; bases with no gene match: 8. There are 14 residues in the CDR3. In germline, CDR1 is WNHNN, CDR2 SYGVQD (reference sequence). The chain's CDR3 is CASSDLREAREQYF. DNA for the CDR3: TGCGCCAGCAGTGATTTGCGGGAGGCACGGGAGCAGTACTTC.

This CDR3 reads CASSIWGQTYEQYF. The CDR3 nucleotides are TGTGCCAGTAGTATATGGGGACAGACCTACGAGCAGTACTTC. V is TRBV19 and J is TRBJ2-7; 7 bases agree with TRBD1. CDR1 and CDR2 (germline): LNHDA, SQIVND (reference sequence). With 2 bases clipped from V and 2 bases from J, the junction kept 3 bases outside the gene matches. This CDR3 comprises 14 residues.

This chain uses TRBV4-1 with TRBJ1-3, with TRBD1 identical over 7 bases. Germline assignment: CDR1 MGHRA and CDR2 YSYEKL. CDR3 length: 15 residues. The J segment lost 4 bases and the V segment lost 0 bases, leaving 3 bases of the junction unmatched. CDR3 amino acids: CASSQEHRGGNTIYF. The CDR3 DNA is TGCGCCAGCAGCCAAGAACACAGGGGAGGAAACACCATATATTTT.

The chain's CDR3 is CASRSQSTDTQYF. DNA for the CDR3: TGTGCCAGTAGATCTCAGAGCACAGATACGCAGTATTTT. The chain is built from TRBV19 and TRBJ2-3; D is undetermined. The ends were cut back, 6 bases at V and 0 bases at J, with 7 bases in the middle. This CDR3 region has 13 residues. Germline values: CDR1 LNHDA, CDR2 SQIVND (reference sequence).

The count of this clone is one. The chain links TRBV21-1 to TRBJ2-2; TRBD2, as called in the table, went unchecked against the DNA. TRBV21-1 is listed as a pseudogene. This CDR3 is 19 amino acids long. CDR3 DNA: TGTGCCAGCAGCTGGGGACTAGCGGGAGGTTTAAAGAACACCGGGGAGCTGTTTTTT. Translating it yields CASSWGLAGGLKNTGELFF.

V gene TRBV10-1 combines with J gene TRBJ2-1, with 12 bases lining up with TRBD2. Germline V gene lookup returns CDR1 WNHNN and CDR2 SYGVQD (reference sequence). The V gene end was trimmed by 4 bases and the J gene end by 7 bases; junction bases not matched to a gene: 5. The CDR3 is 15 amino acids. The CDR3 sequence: CASSGGLAGSNEQFF. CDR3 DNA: TGCGCCAGCAGTGGGGGACTAGCGGGCTCTAATGAGCAGTTCTTC.

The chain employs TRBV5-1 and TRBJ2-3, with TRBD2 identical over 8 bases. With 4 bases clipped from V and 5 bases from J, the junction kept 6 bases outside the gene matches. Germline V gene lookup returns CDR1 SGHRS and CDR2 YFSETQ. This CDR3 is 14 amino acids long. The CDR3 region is CASSPGAGEDTQYF. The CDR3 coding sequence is TGCGCCAGCAGCCCAGGAGCGGGAGAAGATACGCAGTATTTT. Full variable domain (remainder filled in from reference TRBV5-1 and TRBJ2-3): KAGVTQTPRYLIKTRGQQVTLSCSPISGHRSVSWYQQTPGQGLQFLFEYFSETQRNKGNFPGRFSGRQFSNSRSEMNVSTLELGDSALYLCASSPGAGEDTQYFGPGTRLTVL.

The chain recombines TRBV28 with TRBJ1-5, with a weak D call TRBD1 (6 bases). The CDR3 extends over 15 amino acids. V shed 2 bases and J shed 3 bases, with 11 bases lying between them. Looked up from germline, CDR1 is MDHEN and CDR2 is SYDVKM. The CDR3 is CASSLLGGDNQPQHF. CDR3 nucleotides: TGTGCCAGCAGTTTACTTGGGGGCGACAATCAGCCCCAGCATTTT. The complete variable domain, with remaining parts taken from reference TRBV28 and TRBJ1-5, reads DVKVTQSSRYLVKRTGEKVFLECVQDMDHENMFWYRQDPGLGLRLIYFSYDVKMKEKGDIPEGYSVSREKKERFSLILESASTNQTSMYLCASSLLGGDNQPQHFGDGTRLSIL.

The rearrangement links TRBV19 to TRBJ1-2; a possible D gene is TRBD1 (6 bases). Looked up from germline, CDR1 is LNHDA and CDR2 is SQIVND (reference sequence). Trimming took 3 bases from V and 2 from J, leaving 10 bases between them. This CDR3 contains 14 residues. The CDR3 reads CASSMDRTNYGYTF. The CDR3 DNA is TGTGCCAGTAGTATGGACAGAACAAACTATGGCTACACCTTC.

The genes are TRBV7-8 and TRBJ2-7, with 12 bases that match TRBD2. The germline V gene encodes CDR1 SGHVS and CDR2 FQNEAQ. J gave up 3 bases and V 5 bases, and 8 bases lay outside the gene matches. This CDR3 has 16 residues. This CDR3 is CASSPRTSGTVYEQYF. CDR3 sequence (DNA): TGTGCCAGCAGCCCCCGGACTAGCGGGACCGTCTACGAGCAGTACTTC. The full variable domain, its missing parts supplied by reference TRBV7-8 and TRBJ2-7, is GAGVSQSPRYKVAKRGQDVALRCDPISGHVSLFWYQQALGQGPEFLTYFQNEAQLDKSGLPSDRFFAERPEGSVSTLKIQRTQQEDSAVYLCASSPRTSGTVYEQYFGPGTRLTVT.

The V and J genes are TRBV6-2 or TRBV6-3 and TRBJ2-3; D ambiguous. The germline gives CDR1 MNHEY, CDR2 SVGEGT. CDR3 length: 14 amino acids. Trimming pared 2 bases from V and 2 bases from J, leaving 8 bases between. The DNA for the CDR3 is TGTGCCAGCAGTTACGCTAGAATCACAGATACGCAGTATTTT. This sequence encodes CASSYARITDTQYF.

CDR3: CASWGGGGYTF. CDR3 in DNA: TGTGCCAGCTGGGGTGGAGGTGGCTACACCTTC. The rearrangement links TRBV3-1 (or the pseudogene TRBV3-2) to TRBJ1-2; unclear D gene. Trimming removed 8 bases at V and 7 bases at J, with 11 bases between. The V gene's germline CDR1 is LGHDT and CDR2 YNNKEL (reference sequence). CDR3 length: 11 residues.

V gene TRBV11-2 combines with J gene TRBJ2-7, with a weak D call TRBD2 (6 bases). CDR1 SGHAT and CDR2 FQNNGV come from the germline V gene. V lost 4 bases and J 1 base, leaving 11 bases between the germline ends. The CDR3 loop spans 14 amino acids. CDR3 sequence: CASSSLGLSYEQYF. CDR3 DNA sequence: TGTGCCAGCAGCTCCCTGGGACTTTCCTACGAGCAGTACTTC.

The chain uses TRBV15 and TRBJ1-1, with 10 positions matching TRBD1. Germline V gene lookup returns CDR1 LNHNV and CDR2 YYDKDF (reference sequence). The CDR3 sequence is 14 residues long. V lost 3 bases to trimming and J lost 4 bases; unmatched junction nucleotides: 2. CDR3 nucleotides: TGTGCCACCAGCAGGGACAGGGGGATCACTGAAGCTTTCTTT. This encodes CATSRDRGITEAFF.

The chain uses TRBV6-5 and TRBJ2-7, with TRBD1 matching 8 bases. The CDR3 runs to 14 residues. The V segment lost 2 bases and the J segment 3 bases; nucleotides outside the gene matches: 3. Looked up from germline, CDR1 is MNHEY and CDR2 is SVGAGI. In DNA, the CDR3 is TGTGCCAGCAGTTACGGTACAGGGGGCTACGAGCAGTACTTC. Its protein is CASSYGTGGYEQYF.

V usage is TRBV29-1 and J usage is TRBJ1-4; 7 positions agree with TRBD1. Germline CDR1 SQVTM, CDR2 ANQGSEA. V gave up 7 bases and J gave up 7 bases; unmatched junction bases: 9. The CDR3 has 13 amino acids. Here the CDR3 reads CSARQGPTEKLFF. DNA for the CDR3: TGCAGCGCTAGACAGGGCCCCACTGAAAAACTGTTTTTT.

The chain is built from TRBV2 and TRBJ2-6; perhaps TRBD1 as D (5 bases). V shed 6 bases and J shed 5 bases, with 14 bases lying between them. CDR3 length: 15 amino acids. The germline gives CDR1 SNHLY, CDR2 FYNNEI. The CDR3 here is CASRGQGTWANVLTF. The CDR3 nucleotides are TGTGCCAGCAGGGGGCAGGGTACCTGGGCCAACGTCCTGACTTTC.

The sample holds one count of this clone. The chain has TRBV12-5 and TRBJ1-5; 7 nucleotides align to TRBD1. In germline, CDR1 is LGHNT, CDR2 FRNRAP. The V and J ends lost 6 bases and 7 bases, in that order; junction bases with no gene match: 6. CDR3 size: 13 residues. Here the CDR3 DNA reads TGTGCTAGTGGCCCCCAGACAGGGCAGCCCCAGCATTTT. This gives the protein CASGPQTGQPQHF.

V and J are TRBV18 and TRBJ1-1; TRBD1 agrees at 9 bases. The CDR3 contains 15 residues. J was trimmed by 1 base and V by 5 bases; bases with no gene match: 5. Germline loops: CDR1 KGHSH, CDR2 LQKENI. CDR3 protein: CASSTGQGGNTEAFF. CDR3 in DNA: TGTGCCAGCTCAACGGGACAGGGAGGGAACACTGAAGCTTTCTTT.

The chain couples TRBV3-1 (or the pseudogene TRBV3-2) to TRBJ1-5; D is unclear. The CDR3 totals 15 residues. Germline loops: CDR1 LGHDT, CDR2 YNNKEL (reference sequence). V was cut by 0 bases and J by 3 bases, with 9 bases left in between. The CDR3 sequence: CASSQDRTDNQPQHF. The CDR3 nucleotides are TGTGCCAGCAGCCAAGATCGGACTGACAATCAGCCCCAGCATTTT.

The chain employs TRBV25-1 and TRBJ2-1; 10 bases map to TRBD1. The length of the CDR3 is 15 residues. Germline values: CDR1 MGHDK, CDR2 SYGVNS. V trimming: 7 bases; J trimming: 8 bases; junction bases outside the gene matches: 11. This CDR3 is CASTRGQGFRDEQFF. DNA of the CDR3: TGTGCCAGCACCCGGGGACAGGGGTTTAGGGATGAGCAGTTCTTC.

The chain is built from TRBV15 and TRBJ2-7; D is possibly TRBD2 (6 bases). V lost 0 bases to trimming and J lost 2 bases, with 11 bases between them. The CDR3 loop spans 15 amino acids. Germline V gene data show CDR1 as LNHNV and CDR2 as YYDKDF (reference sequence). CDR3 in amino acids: CATSREREVTYEQYF. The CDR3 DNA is TGTGCCACCAGCAGAGAAAGGGAGGTAACCTACGAGCAGTACTTC.

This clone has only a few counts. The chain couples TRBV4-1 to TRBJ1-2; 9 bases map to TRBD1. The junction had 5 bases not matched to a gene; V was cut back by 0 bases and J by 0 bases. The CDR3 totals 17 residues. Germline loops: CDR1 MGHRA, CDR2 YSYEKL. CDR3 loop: CASSQEHRGPSNYGYTF. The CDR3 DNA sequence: TGCGCCAGCAGCCAAGAACACAGGGGGCCCTCTAACTATGGCTACACCTTC.

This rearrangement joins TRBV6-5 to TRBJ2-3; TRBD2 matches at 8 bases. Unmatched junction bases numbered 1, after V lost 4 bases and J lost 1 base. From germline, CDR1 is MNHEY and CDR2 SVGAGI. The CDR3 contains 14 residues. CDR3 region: CASSSGGGTDTQYF. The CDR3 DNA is TGTGCCAGCAGTTCGGGAGGGGGCACAGATACGCAGTATTTT.